The clone carrying this TCR beta chain was detected only once. Its antigen remains unknown. The sample comes from a study of CD8 T cell repertoires and HIV-1 epitope variants. Study details: Separate from the cultures, 1M uncultured T cells served as baseline. Study conclusions and caveats: Most of the nine antigen-specific clonotypes appeared cross-reactive to autologous or escape variants.

Generated by immunoSEQ multiplex PCR, the TCRdb table keeps only in-frame clones and is missing some. Here the sample spans some 100,000 clones, roughly four fifths being singletons. The sequenced sample consisted of uncultured baseline CD8+ T cells from peripheral blood mononuclear cells (PBMCs). This receptor was taken from a male donor with HIV.

The CDR3 loop is CASSLNSGTGNEQYF. The CDR3 DNA sequence: TGTGCCAGCAGCTTAAATTCGGGGACAGGGAACGAGCAGTACTTC. The genes are TRBV11-3 and TRBJ2-7; 9 nucleotides align to TRBD1. Germline assignment: CDR1 SGHNT and CDR2 YENEEA. The CDR3 spans 15 residues. V gave up 2 bases and J gave up 5 bases; unmatched junction bases: 7.